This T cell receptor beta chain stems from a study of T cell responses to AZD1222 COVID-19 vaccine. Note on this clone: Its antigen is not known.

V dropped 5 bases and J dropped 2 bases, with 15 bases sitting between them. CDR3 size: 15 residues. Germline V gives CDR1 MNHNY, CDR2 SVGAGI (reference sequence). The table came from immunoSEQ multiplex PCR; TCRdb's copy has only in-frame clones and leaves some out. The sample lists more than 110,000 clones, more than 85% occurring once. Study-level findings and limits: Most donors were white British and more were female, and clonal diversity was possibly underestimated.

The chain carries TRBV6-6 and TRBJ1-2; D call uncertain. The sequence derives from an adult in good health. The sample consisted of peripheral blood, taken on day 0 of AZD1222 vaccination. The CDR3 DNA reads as TGTGCCAGCAGTAGTACCCTAACGGGAAACTATGGCTACACCTTC. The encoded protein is CASSSTLTGNYGYTF.